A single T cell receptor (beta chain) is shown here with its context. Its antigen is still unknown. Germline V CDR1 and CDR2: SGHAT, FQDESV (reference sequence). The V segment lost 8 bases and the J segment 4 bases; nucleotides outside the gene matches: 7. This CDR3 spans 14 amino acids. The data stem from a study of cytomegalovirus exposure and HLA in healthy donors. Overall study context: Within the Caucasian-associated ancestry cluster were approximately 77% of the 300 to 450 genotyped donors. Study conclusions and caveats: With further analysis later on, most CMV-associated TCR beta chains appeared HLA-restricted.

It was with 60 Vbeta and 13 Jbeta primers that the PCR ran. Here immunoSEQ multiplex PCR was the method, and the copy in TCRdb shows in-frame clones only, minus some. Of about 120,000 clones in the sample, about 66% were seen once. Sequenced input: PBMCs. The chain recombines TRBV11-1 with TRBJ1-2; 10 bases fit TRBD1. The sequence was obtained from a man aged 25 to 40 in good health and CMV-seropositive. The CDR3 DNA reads TGTGCCAGCGGGGAGGACAGGGGGAGCTATGGCTACACCTTC. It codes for CASGEDRGSYGYTF.